The next 5 T cell receptor beta chains were all read from a single sample in a study of T cells expressing NK-cell markers (dated by TCRdb to 2019 to 2021). The library relied on 5' RACE. Sequencing was performed on an Illumina HiSeq 2000. TCRdb reprocessed the raw reads; every CDR3 protein sequence is a single record, and DNA is not supplied. The table kept for this sample lists over 350,000 distinct CDR3 sequences. About 10% of the sample is in the top ten clones. The sample was blood T cells: a sorted CD56 or NKG2C T cell subset, CD4+ or CD8+ T cells, or bulk PBMC T cells (not recorded which). These TCRs come from a woman between 45 and 60 years old in good health. Donor details come from another sample of the same person, matched by shared clones.

This sequence joins TRBV7-2 and TRBJ2-1; the TCRdb D gene call, TRBD1, has no DNA to confirm it. The CDR3 contains 15 residues. CDR1 is SGHTA, CDR2 FQGNSA, per germline. The CDR3 loop is CASSLQGSVNNEQFF.

The chain carries TRBV20-1 and TRBJ2-1; TCRdb names TRBD2, which stays unverified in the absence of DNA. This CDR3 region has 14 residues. Germline V CDR1 and CDR2: DFQATT, SNEGSKA (reference sequence). CDR3 protein: CSARSSRTDGEQFF.

The chain couples TRBV4-1 to TRBJ2-5; the TCRdb call, TRBD1, lacks DNA for checking. The length of the CDR3 is 16 residues. Germline CDR1 is MGHRA and CDR2 is YSYEKL. The chain's CDR3 is CASSQGRGQSLKTQYF.

The chain employs TRBV10-3 and TRBJ2-1; TCRdb reports TRBD1, a call that lacks DNA to check it against. Germline V gene data show CDR1 as ENHRY and CDR2 as SYGVKD. The CDR3 loop spans 14 amino acids. CDR3 sequence reads: CAISRTRVDNEQFF.

V gene TRBV10-3 combines with J gene TRBJ2-3. The CDR3 has 16 residues. Germline-derived CDR1 and CDR2 are ENHRY and SYGVKD. CDR3 loop: CAISESSGRGTDTQYF.